This entry is about one TCR beta chain. The target antigen is unknown. The data originate from a study of cytomegalovirus exposure and HLA in healthy donors. Study details: The approximately 120 validation repertoires used the same platform as the roughly 670 first-cohort repertoires, a later analysis reported. Study-level results: Within the 100 to 150 validation repertoires, first-cohort TCR clusters tended to co-occur, according to a later analysis. For cytomegalovirus status, the classifier reportedly gave diagnoses with high specificity and sensitivity. Rarity marked most TCR sequences, yet some public TCRs occurred in many donors.

Germline loops: CDR1 KGHSH, CDR2 LQKENI. The CDR3 contains 16 residues. J lost 0 bases, V lost 6 bases, and 8 bases had no gene match. Profiled with immunoSEQ multiplex PCR; TCRdb holds only in-frame clones, not every one. Altogether some 120,000 clones are present, approximately 92% being singletons, with the ten largest covering 1.1%. The receptor was derived from a woman aged 18 to 35 in good health and CMV-seronegative. This chain connects TRBV18 to TRBJ2-5, with 9 positions matching TRBD2. Specimen: PBMCs. This CDR3 reads CASSVLAGAYQETQYF. CDR3 sequence (DNA): TGTGCCAGCTCGGTTTTAGCGGGAGCGTACCAAGAGACCCAGTACTTC.